Below are 25 T cell receptor beta chains sequenced from a single sample in a study of blood T cells in healthy people across ages. A J-beta primer mix and a sample-barcoded 5' primer were used in a second PCR of roughly 6 to 12 cycles. TCRdb analysed the 5' RACE reads with MiXCR anew, one entry per CDR3 protein. This sample has more than 1,000,000 distinct CDR3 sequences, with under 30% found just once. These data are also associated with another study on T cells of mothers and their children.

The sequenced sample was blood. The receptors shown here come from a girl aged 2 to 10 in good health.

The chain has TRBV6-1 and TRBJ1-5, with D uncertain. Germline CDR1 MNHNS, CDR2 SASEGT. Trimming stripped 8 bases from V and 9 bases from J, with 11 bases between. The CDR3 loop spans 11 amino acids. The CDR3 DNA is TGTGCCAGCTGTGGCCCTTGGCCCCAGCATTTT. This translates into CASCGPWPQHF.

The V and J genes are TRBV29-1 and TRBJ1-2, with D perhaps matching TRBD1 (5 bases). The CDR3 is 10 amino acids. V dropped 7 bases and J dropped 13 bases, with 16 bases sitting between them. Germline values: CDR1 SQVTM, CDR2 ANQGSEA. CDR3 DNA: TGCAGCGCGGACAACCAGGGATCCACCTTC. Translating gives CSADNQGSTF. The variable domain in full, completed from reference TRBV29-1 and TRBJ1-2, reads SAVISQKPSRDICQRGTSLTIQCQVDSQVTMMFWYRQQPGQSLTLIATANQGSEATYESGFVIDKFPISRPNLTFSTLTVSNMSPEDSSIYLCSADNQGSTFGSGTRLTVV.

Comments on this clonotype: The junction differs from germline at one of its ends, possibly a read error. The chain carries TRBV9 and TRBJ2-7; 8 bases are a match to TRBD2. The V gene's germline CDR1 is SGDLS and CDR2 YYNGEE. The CDR3 contains 15 residues. CDR3 sequence reads: CASSGQASGSSEQYF. CDR3 sequence (DNA): TGTGCCAGCAGCGGGCAGGCTAGCGGGTCCTCCGAGCAGTACTTC.

The rearrangement links TRBV7-3 to TRBJ1-3, with D uncertain. Trimming stripped 1 base from V and 4 bases from J, with 11 bases between. This CDR3 region has 15 residues. The germline CDR1 and CDR2 sequences are SGHTA and FQGTGA. CDR3 bases: TGTGCCAGCAGCTTAAATGGCCGCCGCGGAAACACCATATATTTT. The encoded protein is CASSLNGRRGNTIYF.

This clonotype turned up a few times. The chain carries TRBV11-3 and TRBJ2-5, with D possibly being TRBD2 (7 bases). TRBJ2-1 matches the DNA end more closely, so the J call is doubtful. CDR1 and CDR2 (germline): SGHNT, YENEEA. The CDR3 covers 20 residues. The CDR3 loop reads CASRSWTDGRNPPNYNEQFF. The CDR3, as DNA: TGTGCCAGCAGGAGCTGGACAGACGGGAGGAACCCCCCGAACTACAATGAGCAGTTCTTC.

This clonotype appeared a few times. The chain is built from TRBV29-1 and TRBJ2-4, with D perhaps TRBD1 (6 bases). Germline-derived CDR1 and CDR2 are SQVTM and ANQGSEA. V gave up 5 bases and J gave up 7 bases, with 12 bases separating them. CDR3 length equals 12 residues. The CDR3 spells CSVWAGENIQYF. In DNA, the CDR3 is TGCAGCGTTTGGGCAGGGGAGAACATTCAGTACTTC.

This clonotype occurred many times. The chain combines TRBV5-6 with TRBJ2-5; 7 nucleotides line up with TRBD1. The last part of the DNA fits TRBJ2-7 better; the J call may be wrong. The CDR3 is made up of 16 amino acids. Germline CDR1 SGHDT, CDR2 YYEEEE. This CDR3 is CASSSVAPWDSYEQYF. CDR3 sequence (DNA): TGTGCCAGCAGCTCTGTAGCCCCCTGGGACAGCTACGAGCAGTACTTC.

The V gene is TRBV4-1, the J gene TRBJ2-7; 10 positions agree with TRBD1. The CDR3 extends over 15 amino acids. J was trimmed by 3 bases and V by 3 bases; bases with no gene match: 5. Germline V lookup: CDR1 MGHRA, CDR2 YSYEKL. In DNA, the CDR3 is TGCGCCAGCAGCCAGGGACAGGGGAAGGTCTACGAGCAGTACTTC. It is translated as CASSQGQGKVYEQYF.

V is TRBV29-1 and J is TRBJ2-5; a weak D match, TRBD2 (5 bases). This CDR3 has 12 residues. Germline CDR1 is SQVTM and CDR2 is ANQGSEA. With 1 base removed from V and 7 bases from J, the gap between germline ends came to 10 bases. Written as DNA, the CDR3 is TGCAGCGTTGAAGCGAGAGAGGGGACCCAGTACTTC. The encoded protein is CSVEAREGTQYF.

This clonotype turned up a few times. The V gene is TRBV12-3 or TRBV12-4, the J gene TRBJ2-7; D unresolved. Trimming left V 5 bases short and J 0 bases short, with 14 bases between. The CDR3 is 15 amino acids. CDR3 loop: CASSTYGTNSYEQYF. CDR3 nucleotides: TGTGCCAGCAGTACCTACGGCACTAACTCCTACGAGCAGTACTTC.

CDR3 DNA sequence: TGTGCCACACGGGGTGATAGCGGGGCTTCGGCCTACAATGAGCAGTTCTTC. It codes for CATRGDSGASAYNEQFF. The chain has TRBV10-3 and TRBJ2-1; 8 nucleotides line up with TRBD2. With 10 bases clipped from V and 2 bases from J, the junction kept 16 bases outside the gene matches. Germline values: CDR1 ENHRY, CDR2 SYGVKD. This CDR3 is built from 17 residues.

This chain connects TRBV28 to TRBJ2-3, with 13 bases fitting TRBD2. CDR3 size: 19 residues. V dropped 7 bases and J dropped 2; count of bases not matched to a gene: 15. CDR1 is MDHEN, CDR2 SYDVKM, per germline. CDR3 nucleotide sequence: TGTGCCAGCAATACTGGACTAGCGGGAGTTGATGCCAACACAGATACGCAGTATTTT. Translating it yields CASNTGLAGVDANTDTQYF.

V and J are TRBV25-1 and TRBJ2-5, with D perhaps assigned TRBD1 or TRBD2 (6 bases each). The tail of the sequence fits TRBJ2-1 better, so the J call may be wrong. CDR1 is MGHDK and CDR2 is SYGVNS in the germline V gene. This CDR3 contains 17 residues. The DNA for the CDR3 is TGTGCCAGCAGTGAAGTGGGGGCGCTTAGGGGGGTGAATGAGCAGTTCTTC. Translating gives CASSEVGALRGVNEQFF.

This chain's CDR3 is CSVERSPNIQYF. CDR3 bases: TGCAGCGTTGAGCGGTCCCCCAACATTCAGTACTTC. The genes are TRBV29-1 and TRBJ2-4; D call uncertain. The CDR3 is 12 amino acids. Germline V gene lookup returns CDR1 SQVTM and CDR2 ANQGSEA. Trimming cost V 3 bases and J 7 bases, with 10 bases left between them.

The chain carries TRBV12-3 or TRBV12-4 and TRBJ2-4, with D possibly TRBD2 on 5 matching bases. V dropped 3 bases and J dropped 5 bases, with 8 bases sitting between them. The CDR3 extends over 13 amino acids. The CDR3 DNA reads TGTGCCAGCAGTTTTACGCGGGAAAACATTCAGTACTTC. Translation gives CASSFTRENIQYF.

The gene calls are TRBV18 and TRBJ2-5, with 10 bases fitting TRBD2. V lost 4 bases, J lost 5 bases, and 7 bases stayed unmatched. The CDR3 is 15 amino acids. Germline V gene data show CDR1 as KGHSH and CDR2 as LQKENI. The CDR3 reads CASSLSLAGVETQYF. As DNA, the CDR3 is TGTGCCAGCTCACTGTCGCTAGCGGGAGTGGAGACCCAGTACTTC.

This clonotype appeared many times. The rearrangement joins TRBV29-1 to TRBJ2-7; D may be TRBD1 (7 bases). Germline CDR1 and CDR2: SQVTM and ANQGSEA. This CDR3 spans 14 amino acids. V was pared by 6 bases and J by 3 bases, with 18 bases between. The CDR3 loop reads CSVEGGQAFYEQYF. The CDR3 nucleotides are TGCAGCGTGGAGGGAGGACAGGCCTTCTACGAGCAGTACTTC.

This clonotype was counted a few times. J is TRBJ2-5 and V is TRBV9; 8 bases line up with TRBD1. Germline V lookup: CDR1 SGDLS, CDR2 YYNGEE. The CDR3 runs 16 residues. The junction had 9 bases not matched to a gene; V was cut back by 3 bases and J by 2 bases. CDR3 nucleotides: TGTGCCAGCAGCGGTGGACAGGGCCTACTTCAAGAGACCCAGTACTTC. Amino acid sequence: CASSGGQGLLQETQYF. Full variable domain (remainder filled in from reference TRBV9 and TRBJ2-5): DSGVTQTPKHLITATGQRVTLRCSPRSGDLSVYWYQQSLDQGLQFLIQYYNGEERAKGNILERFSAQQFPDLHSELNLSSLELGDSALYFCASSGGQGLLQETQYFGPGTRLLVL.

This clonotype was counted only a few times. The chain has TRBV28 and TRBJ2-7; 7 bases agree with TRBD2. This CDR3 comprises 14 residues. V lost 11 bases and J lost 2; bases outside the gene matches: 12. Germline V lookup: CDR1 MDHEN, CDR2 SYDVKM. CDR3 region: CARSPAGEPYEQYF. The DNA of the CDR3 is TGTGCCCGCTCCCCGGCGGGGGAACCCTACGAGCAGTACTTC.

The V and J genes are TRBV6-2 or TRBV6-3 and TRBJ2-6, with unresolved D. The ends were cut back, 2 bases at V and 0 bases at J, with 5 bases in the middle. The CDR3 runs 15 residues. Germline V gene lookup returns CDR1 MNHEY and CDR2 SVGEGT. The DNA for the CDR3 is TGTGCCAGCAGTTACGGGGACTCTGGGGCCAACGTCCTGACTTTC. This gives the protein CASSYGDSGANVLTF.

This clonotype was counted a few times. This chain links TRBV4-2 with TRBJ2-5, with D uncertain. The CDR3 covers 13 residues. V lost 4 bases, J lost 3 bases, and 9 bases lay in between. The V gene's germline CDR1 is LGHNA and CDR2 YNFKEQ. This CDR3 is CASSREAEETQYF. DNA for the CDR3: TGTGCCAGCAGCCGGGAAGCTGAAGAGACCCAGTACTTC.

This clonotype was seen a few times. At one end the junction does not follow the germline gene, possibly because of a read error. This chain's CDR3 is CASSLGQRNEQFF. CDR3 sequence (DNA): TGTGCCAGTAGCCTAGGTCAACGGAATGAGCAGTTCTTC. V usage is TRBV14 and J usage is TRBJ2-1, with no clear D. The CDR3 contains 13 residues. Germline V gene sequence: CDR1 SGHDN, CDR2 FVKESK.

This clonotype was picked up a small number of times. The chain uses TRBV6-4 and TRBJ1-6; 7 nucleotides align to TRBD1. This CDR3 contains 13 residues. Germline-derived CDR1 and CDR2 are MRHNA and SNTAGT. Trimming removed 5 bases from V and 7 bases from J; junction bases left unmatched: 2. CDR3 amino acids: CASSTGVNSPLHF. CDR3 nucleotides: TGTGCCAGCAGTACAGGGGTGAATTCACCCCTCCACTTT.

This clonotype has a single count. CDR3 loop: CASSIGGLGLAVYNEQFF. The DNA for the CDR3 is TGTGCCAGTAGTATAGGGGGCCTAGGCCTAGCGGTTTACAATGAGCAGTTCTTC. The chain carries TRBV19 and TRBJ2-1; 7 bases align to TRBD2. CDR3 length: 18 amino acids. Germline lookup yields CDR1 LNHDA and CDR2 SQIVND (reference sequence). V lost 1 base and J lost 4; bases outside the gene matches: 13.

The genes are TRBV11-2 and TRBJ2-5, with no clear D. Trimming took off 5 bases at V and 4 bases at J, with 17 bases between the two ends. The V gene's germline CDR1 is SGHAT and CDR2 FQNNGV. This CDR3 region has 15 residues. CDR3 in DNA: TGTGCCAGCAGCCTCATAGATTACGTACGAGAGACCCAGTACTTC. Translated, it gives CASSLIDYVRETQYF.